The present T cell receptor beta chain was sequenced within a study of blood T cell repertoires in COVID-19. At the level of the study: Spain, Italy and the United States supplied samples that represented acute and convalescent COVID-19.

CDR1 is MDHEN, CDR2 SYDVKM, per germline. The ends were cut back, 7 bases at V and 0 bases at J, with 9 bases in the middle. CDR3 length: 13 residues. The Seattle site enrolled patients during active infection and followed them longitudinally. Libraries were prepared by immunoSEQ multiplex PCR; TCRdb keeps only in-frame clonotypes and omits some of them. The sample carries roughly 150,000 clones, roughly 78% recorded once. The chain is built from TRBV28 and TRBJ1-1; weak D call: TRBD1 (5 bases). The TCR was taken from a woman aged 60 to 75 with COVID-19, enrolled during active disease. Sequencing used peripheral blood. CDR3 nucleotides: TGTGCCAGCAAGGGGCGCATGAACACTGAAGCTTTCTTT. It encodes CASKGRMNTEAFF.